These 27 T cell receptor beta chains came from one sample sequenced in a study of glioma-infiltrating T cells after dendritic cell vaccination. Measured with immunoSEQ multiplex PCR; TCRdb has only the in-frame clones, and not every one. The table includes tens of thousands of clones, about 85% detected once. This material consisted of blood, taken before dendritic cell vaccination. The receptor set was obtained from a human donor with glioblastoma.

This sequence joins TRBV4-3 and TRBJ2-5, with 12 nucleotides matching TRBD2. Losses at the gene ends were 0 bases for V and 7 bases for J; bases not matched to a gene: 12. This CDR3 region has 18 residues. Germline V gene sequence: CDR1 LGHNA, CDR2 YSLEER. The CDR3 region has the DNA TGCGCCAGCAGCCAAGATTTTCTTGGCCTAGCGGGAGGGGGGACCCAGTACTTC. This encodes CASSQDFLGLAGGGTQYF.

The V and J genes are TRBV6-1 and TRBJ2-7; D not certain. This CDR3 region has 13 residues. The germline gives CDR1 MNHNS, CDR2 SASEGT. V lost 11 bases and J lost 0, with 14 bases in between. The CDR3 region is CAALTPNSYEQYF. CDR3 in DNA: TGTGCCGCCCTTACACCGAACTCCTACGAGCAGTACTTC.

The V call is TRBV7-3, the J call TRBJ2-3; 8 nucleotides match TRBD1. J lost 4 bases, V lost 5 bases, and 5 bases had no gene match. This CDR3 is built from 14 residues. Germline CDR1 is SGHTA and CDR2 is FQGTGA. CDR3 in amino acids: CASSPMDRADTQYF. CDR3 nucleotides: TGTGCCAGCAGCCCGATGGACAGGGCAGATACGCAGTATTTT. Together with reference TRBV7-3 and TRBJ2-3, the CDR3 gives the full variable domain: GAGVSQTPSNKVTEKGKYVELRCDPISGHTALYWYRQSLGQGPEFLIYFQGTGAADDSGLPNDRFFAVRPEGSVSTLKIQRTERGDSAVYLCASSPMDRADTQYFGPGTRLTVL.

The V and J genes are TRBV27 and TRBJ2-7, with 9 bases identical to TRBD1. V lost 4 bases to trimming and J lost 2 bases; unmatched junction nucleotides: 3. This CDR3 is built from 14 residues. CDR1 is MNHEY and CDR2 is SMNVEV in the germline V gene (reference sequence). The CDR3 region is CASSWTGDTYEQYF. The CDR3 coding sequence is TGTGCCAGCAGTTGGACAGGGGACACCTACGAGCAGTACTTC.

This clone was seen only a few times. V and J are TRBV6-5 and TRBJ2-7; 10 nucleotides match TRBD1. Losses at the gene ends were 6 bases for V and 7 bases for J; bases not matched to a gene: 9. This CDR3 comprises 14 residues. The germline V gene encodes CDR1 MNHEY and CDR2 SVGAGI. Here the CDR3 reads CASRKGQGYGEQYF. The DNA of the CDR3 is TGTGCCAGCAGGAAGGGACAGGGGTATGGGGAGCAGTACTTC.

The V gene is TRBV6-5, the J gene TRBJ2-7; a possible D gene is TRBD1 (6 bases). Germline V gene data show CDR1 as MNHEY and CDR2 as SVGAGI. The CDR3 loop spans 14 amino acids. The germline V and J ends were trimmed by 2 bases and 2 bases, with 10 bases remaining between them. Here the CDR3 DNA reads TGTGCCAGCAGTTACGACACAGGGACCTACGAGCAGTACTTC. It codes for CASSYDTGTYEQYF.

The J gene is TRBJ2-1, the V gene TRBV25-1; TRBD2 agrees at 9 bases. Losses at the gene ends were 5 bases for V and 2 bases for J; bases not matched to a gene: 7. This CDR3 contains 16 residues. Germline V CDR1 and CDR2: MGHDK, SYGVNS. The CDR3 DNA sequence: TGTGCCAGCAGTCCGACTAGCGGCCTCACCTACAATGAGCAGTTCTTC. It specifies CASSPTSGLTYNEQFF. Full variable domain (remainder filled in from reference TRBV25-1 and TRBJ2-1): EADIYQTPRYLVIGTGKKITLECSQTMGHDKMYWYQQDPGMELHLIHYSYGVNSTEKGDLSSESTVSRIRTEHFPLTLESARPSHTSQYLCASSPTSGLTYNEQFFGPGTRLTVL.

The rearrangement links TRBV7-9 to TRBJ2-7; D may be TRBD1 (6 bases). This CDR3 spans 11 amino acids. Germline V lookup: CDR1 SEHNR, CDR2 FQNEAQ (reference sequence). V was trimmed by 11 bases and J by 3 bases, leaving 11 bases between them. The CDR3 nucleotides are TGTGCCTCGCTAGGGGGCTACGAGCAGTACTTC. Translating gives CASLGGYEQYF.

This rearrangement joins TRBV5-6 to TRBJ2-7, with 10 positions matching TRBD1. V lost 3 bases to trimming and J lost 2 bases; unmatched junction nucleotides: 2. The CDR3 runs to 14 residues. The germline gives CDR1 SGHDT, CDR2 YYEEEE. The CDR3 sequence: CASSYDRGPYEQYF. In DNA, the CDR3 is TGTGCCAGCAGCTACGACAGGGGGCCCTACGAGCAGTACTTC.

V and J are TRBV11-3 and TRBJ2-7; 8 positions agree with TRBD1. The CDR3 has 14 residues. Germline values: CDR1 SGHNT, CDR2 YENEEA. J gave up 1 base and V 6 bases, and 5 bases lay outside the gene matches. CDR3 DNA: TGTGCCAGCAGATCCGGACAGGGATCCTACGAGCAGTACTTC. This encodes CASRSGQGSYEQYF.

J is TRBJ2-7 and V is TRBV30, with TRBD1 matching over 7 bases. V lost 5 bases and J lost 2; bases outside the gene matches: 9. There are 14 residues in the CDR3. CDR1 is GTSNPN and CDR2 is SVGIG in the germline V gene (reference sequence). CDR3 nucleotides: TGTGCCTGGGGTTCCGGGACAGAGCCCTACGAGCAGTACTTC. As protein: CAWGSGTEPYEQYF.

The chain recombines TRBV19 with TRBJ2-3; 8 bases are shared with TRBD1. The V and J ends lost 3 bases and 4 bases, in that order; junction bases with no gene match: 6. Germline loops: CDR1 LNHDA, CDR2 SQIVND (reference sequence). This CDR3 is built from 15 residues. CDR3 bases: TGTGCCAGTAGTATCGGGGCAGGGGGCGCAGATACGCAGTATTTT. Translated, it gives CASSIGAGGADTQYF.

V and J are TRBV9 and TRBJ2-3; D not certain. This CDR3 contains 15 residues. Germline V gives CDR1 SGDLS, CDR2 YYNGEE. With 0 bases removed from V and 6 bases from J, the gap between germline ends came to 14 bases. In DNA, the CDR3 is TGTGCCAGCAGCGTAGGACTCTCCAAGGCGGATACGCAGTATTTT. Translating gives CASSVGLSKADTQYF.

The rearrangement links TRBV7-5 to TRBJ2-7; the table's D call, TRBD2, was not checked against the DNA. TRBV7-5 is described as a pseudogene. The CDR3 contains 17 residues. CDR3 nucleotide sequence: TGTGCCAGAAGCTTACTCCGGAGCGCCCTCCGTCCCCGTGGGCAGTACTTC. Its protein is CARSLLRSALRPRGQYF.

This sequence joins TRBV5-1 and TRBJ1-6; 11 bases agree with TRBD1. CDR3 length: 18 residues. CDR1 is SGHRS, CDR2 YFSETQ, per germline. Trimming cost V 4 bases and J 10 bases; bases outside gene matches: 16. The CDR3 here is CASSPRDRGISGGSPLHF. The CDR3 region has the DNA TGCGCCAGCAGCCCCCGGGACAGGGGGATCTCGGGTGGATCACCCCTCCACTTT.

The J gene is TRBJ1-4, the V gene TRBV7-9; no definite D call. V was shortened by 5 bases and J by 6 bases, with 16 bases between the two germline ends. CDR3 length equals 15 residues. The germline CDR1 and CDR2 sequences are SEHNR and FQNEAQ (reference sequence). The chain's CDR3 is CASSPRTEGDEKLFF. In DNA form, the CDR3 reads TGTGCCAGCAGCCCGCGGACCGAGGGTGATGAAAAACTGTTTTTT.

The chain uses TRBV29-1 and TRBJ1-5; TRBD1 agrees at 7 bases. The V segment lost 5 bases and the J segment 6 bases; nucleotides outside the gene matches: 7. The CDR3 totals 13 residues. CDR1 SQVTM and CDR2 ANQGSEA come from the germline V gene. CDR3 amino acids: CSVLDRAGQPQHF. The CDR3 region has the DNA TGCAGCGTTTTAGACAGGGCGGGTCAGCCCCAGCATTTT.

V gene TRBV11-3 combines with J gene TRBJ2-1; TRBD1 matches at 7 bases. Germline V gives CDR1 SGHNT, CDR2 YENEEA. The V and J ends lost 1 base and 7 bases, in that order; junction bases with no gene match: 4. The CDR3 is 14 amino acids. CDR3 in amino acids: CASSLGGQPNEQFF. CDR3 sequence (DNA): TGTGCCAGCAGCTTAGGGGGACAGCCTAATGAGCAGTTCTTC.

The J gene is TRBJ2-7, the V gene TRBV2, with D maybe TRBD1 (6 bases). Germline CDR1 SNHLY, CDR2 FYNNEI. Trimming shortened V by 5 bases and J by 7 bases, and 12 bases separated the two germline ends. CDR3 size: 12 residues. The CDR3 coding sequence is TGTGCCAGCAGTCGACAGGCAGGAGAGCAGTACTTC. Translation gives CASSRQAGEQYF. The entire variable domain, with the rest obtained from reference TRBV2 and TRBJ2-7, is as follows: EPEVTQTPSHQVTQMGQEVILRCVPISNHLYFYWYRQILGQKVEFLVSFYNNEISEKSEIFDDQFSVERPDGSNFTLKIRSTKLEDSAMYFCASSRQAGEQYFGPGTRLTVT.

The chain employs TRBV6-1 and TRBJ1-5, with 9 bases fitting TRBD1. The V gene's germline CDR1 is MNHNS and CDR2 SASEGT. The CDR3 runs to 16 residues. V shed 1 base and J 7 bases; nucleotides not matched to a gene: 8. The CDR3 DNA follows: TGTGCCAGCAGTGAAGAAGTGGGGACAGGGTTCCAGCCCCAGCATTTT. Residues: CASSEEVGTGFQPQHF.

This clone showed up just once. The chain is built from TRBV27 and TRBJ2-5, with a tentative D call TRBD2 (5 bases). The CDR3 loop spans 14 amino acids. Germline V gene sequence: CDR1 MNHEY, CDR2 SMNVEV (reference sequence). V was trimmed by 2 bases and J by 2 bases, leaving 9 bases between them. CDR3 sequence: CASSLIGEQETQYF. CDR3 nucleotides: TGTGCCAGCAGTTTAATTGGGGAGCAAGAGACCCAGTACTTC.

The CDR3 loop reads CASSLRGTGGVETQYF. The DNA of the CDR3 is TGCGCCAGCAGCTTACGAGGGACAGGGGGCGTAGAGACCCAGTACTTC. The chain carries TRBV5-1 and TRBJ2-5; 12 bases line up with TRBD1. The CDR3 totals 16 residues. CDR1 is SGHRS, CDR2 YFSETQ, per germline. Losses at the gene ends were 2 bases for V and 4 bases for J; bases not matched to a gene: 6.

V is TRBV27 and J is TRBJ1-5; no clear D. This CDR3 is 14 amino acids long. V gave up 4 bases and J gave up 0 bases, with 7 bases separating them. Germline V gene lookup returns CDR1 MNHEY and CDR2 SMNVEV (reference sequence). The CDR3 DNA follows: TGTGCCAGCAGTTCCTTAGCTAGCAATCAGCCCCAGCATTTT. Encoded protein: CASSSLASNQPQHF.

The rearrangement links TRBV6-1 to TRBJ2-5; 11 bases are shared with TRBD2. TRBJ2-7 matches the DNA end more closely, so the J call is doubtful. This CDR3 contains 15 residues. Germline assignment: CDR1 MNHNS and CDR2 SASEGT. The CDR3 loop reads CASSDLAGGYYEQYF. The DNA of the CDR3 is TGTGCCAGCAGTGACCTAGCGGGGGGCTACTACGAGCAGTACTTC.

The gene calls are TRBV5-6 and TRBJ1-1; D not certain. Germline V gene sequence: CDR1 SGHDT, CDR2 YYEEEE. This CDR3 is built from 14 residues. Between the trimmed V and J ends, which lost 3 bases and 4 bases, there was a span of 13 bases. This CDR3 reads CASSWLGRFTEAFF. CDR3 bases: TGTGCCAGCAGCTGGTTGGGGAGATTCACTGAAGCTTTCTTT.

The chain joins TRBV15 to TRBJ2-1; TRBD2 might be the D (6 bases). The CDR3 loop spans 15 amino acids. V was trimmed by 5 bases and J by 5 bases, leaving 16 bases between them. Germline values: CDR1 LNHNV, CDR2 YYDKDF (reference sequence). The CDR3 DNA sequence: TGTGCCACCAGCGGGGGACTCAAACAGAACAATGAGCAGTTCTTC. Translated, it gives CATSGGLKQNNEQFF.

V usage is TRBV4-2 and J usage is TRBJ2-3, with 10 positions matching TRBD2. V was pared by 0 bases and J by 0 bases, with 9 bases of the junction left unmatched. There are 19 residues in the CDR3. Germline V gives CDR1 LGHNA, CDR2 YNFKEQ. This chain's CDR3 is CASSQDVASGRHSTDTQYF. The CDR3 DNA reads TGTGCCAGCAGCCAAGATGTCGCTAGCGGGAGACATAGCACAGATACGCAGTATTTT.